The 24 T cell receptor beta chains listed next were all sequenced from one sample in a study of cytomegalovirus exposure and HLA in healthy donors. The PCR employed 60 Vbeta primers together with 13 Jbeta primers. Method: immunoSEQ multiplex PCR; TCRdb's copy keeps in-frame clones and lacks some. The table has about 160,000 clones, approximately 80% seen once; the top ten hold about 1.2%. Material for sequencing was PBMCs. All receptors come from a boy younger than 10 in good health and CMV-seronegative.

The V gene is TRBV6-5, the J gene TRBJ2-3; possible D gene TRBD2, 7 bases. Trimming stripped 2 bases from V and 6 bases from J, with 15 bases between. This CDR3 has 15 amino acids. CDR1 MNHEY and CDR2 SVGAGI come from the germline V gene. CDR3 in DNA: TGTGCCAGCAGTTACAGGGGGGGACTCGAGGATACGCAGTATTTT. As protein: CASSYRGGLEDTQYF.

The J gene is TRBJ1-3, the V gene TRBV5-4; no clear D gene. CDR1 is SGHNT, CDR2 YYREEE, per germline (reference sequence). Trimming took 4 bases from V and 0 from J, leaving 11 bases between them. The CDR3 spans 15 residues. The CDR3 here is CASSPDLLSGNTIYF. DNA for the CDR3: TGTGCCAGCAGCCCCGACTTACTCTCTGGAAACACCATATATTTT. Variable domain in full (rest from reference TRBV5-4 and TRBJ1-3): ETGVTQSPTHLIKTRGQQVTLRCSSQSGHNTVSWYQQALGQGPQFIFQYYREEENGRGNFPPRFSGLQFPNYSSELNVNALELDDSALYLCASSPDLLSGNTIYFGEGSWLTVV.

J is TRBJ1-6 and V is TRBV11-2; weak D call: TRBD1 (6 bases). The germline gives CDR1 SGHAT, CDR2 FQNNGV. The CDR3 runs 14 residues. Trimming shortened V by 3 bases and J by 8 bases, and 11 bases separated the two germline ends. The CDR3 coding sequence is TGTGCCAGCAGCTTTACAGGGTGGTATTCACCCCTCCACTTT. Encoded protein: CASSFTGWYSPLHF.

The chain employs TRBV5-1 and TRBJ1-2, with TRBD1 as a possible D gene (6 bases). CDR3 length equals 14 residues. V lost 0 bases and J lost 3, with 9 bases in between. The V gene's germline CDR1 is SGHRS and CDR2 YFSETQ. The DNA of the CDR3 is TGCGCCAGCAGCTTGGTGGACAGTGACTATGGCTACACCTTC. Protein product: CASSLVDSDYGYTF.

This CDR3 reads CASSYGGIMNTEAFF. The CDR3 nucleotides are TGTGCCAGCAGTTACGGGGGGATAATGAACACTGAAGCTTTCTTT. V gene TRBV6-5 combines with J gene TRBJ1-1, with TRBD1 as a possible D gene (5 bases). The germline V and J ends were trimmed by 2 bases and 0 bases, with 10 bases remaining between them. This CDR3 comprises 15 residues. Germline V gives CDR1 MNHEY, CDR2 SVGAGI.

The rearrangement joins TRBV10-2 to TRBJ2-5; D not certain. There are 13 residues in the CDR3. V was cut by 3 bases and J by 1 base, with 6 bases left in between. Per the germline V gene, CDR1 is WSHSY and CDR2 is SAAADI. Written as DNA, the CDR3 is TGCGCCAGCAGTGATGGCAGCCAAGAGACCCAGTACTTC. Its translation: CASSDGSQETQYF.

The chain's CDR3 is CASSPRAGFGTDTQYF. The DNA of the CDR3 is TGCGCCAGCAGCCCCCGGGCGGGTTTCGGCACAGATACGCAGTATTTT. J is TRBJ2-3 and V is TRBV5-1, with a weak D call TRBD2 (5 bases). The germline V and J ends were trimmed by 4 bases and 1 base, with 16 bases remaining between them. The V gene's germline CDR1 is SGHRS and CDR2 YFSETQ. The length of the CDR3 is 16 residues.

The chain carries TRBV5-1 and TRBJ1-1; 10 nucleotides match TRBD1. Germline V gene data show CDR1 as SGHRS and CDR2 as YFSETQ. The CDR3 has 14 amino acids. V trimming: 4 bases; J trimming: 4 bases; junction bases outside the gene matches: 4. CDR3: CASSRDRGSTEAFF. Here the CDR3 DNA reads TGCGCCAGCAGCAGGGACAGGGGAAGCACTGAAGCTTTCTTT.

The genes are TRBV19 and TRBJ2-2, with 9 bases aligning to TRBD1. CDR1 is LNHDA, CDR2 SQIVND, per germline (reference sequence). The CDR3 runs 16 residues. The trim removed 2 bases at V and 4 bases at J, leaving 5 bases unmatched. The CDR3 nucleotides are TGTGCCAGTAGTATATTCTCGACAGGGGGCACCGGGGAGCTGTTTTTT. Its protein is CASSIFSTGGTGELFF.

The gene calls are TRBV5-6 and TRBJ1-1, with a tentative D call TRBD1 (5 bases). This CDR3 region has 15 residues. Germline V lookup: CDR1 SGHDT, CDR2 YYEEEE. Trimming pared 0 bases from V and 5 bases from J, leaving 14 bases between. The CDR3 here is CASSLEAGLETEAFF. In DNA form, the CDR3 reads TGTGCCAGCAGCTTGGAAGCGGGGCTTGAAACTGAAGCTTTCTTT.

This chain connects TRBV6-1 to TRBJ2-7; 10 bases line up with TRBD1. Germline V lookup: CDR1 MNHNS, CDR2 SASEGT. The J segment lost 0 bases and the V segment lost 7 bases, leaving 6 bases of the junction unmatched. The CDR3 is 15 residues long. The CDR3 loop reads CASTKGQGSSYEQYV. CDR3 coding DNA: TGTGCCAGCACCAAGGGACAGGGGAGCTCCTACGAGCAGTACGTC.

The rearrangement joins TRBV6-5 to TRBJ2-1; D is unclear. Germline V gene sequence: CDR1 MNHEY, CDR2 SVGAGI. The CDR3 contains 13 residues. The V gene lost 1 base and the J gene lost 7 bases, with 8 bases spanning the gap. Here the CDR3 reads CASSYYGANEQFF. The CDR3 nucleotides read TGTGCCAGCAGTTACTACGGAGCGAATGAGCAGTTCTTC.

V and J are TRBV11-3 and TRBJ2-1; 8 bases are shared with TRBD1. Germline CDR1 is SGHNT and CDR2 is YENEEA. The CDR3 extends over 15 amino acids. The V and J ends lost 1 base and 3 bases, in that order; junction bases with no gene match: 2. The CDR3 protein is CASSLGQGNYNEQFF. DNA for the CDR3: TGTGCCAGCAGCTTAGGACAGGGGAACTACAATGAGCAGTTCTTC.

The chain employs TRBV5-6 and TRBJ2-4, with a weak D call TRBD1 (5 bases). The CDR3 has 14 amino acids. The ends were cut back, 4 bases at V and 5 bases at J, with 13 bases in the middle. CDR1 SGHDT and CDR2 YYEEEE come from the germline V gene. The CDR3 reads CASSPWARENIQYF. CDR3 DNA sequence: TGTGCCAGCAGCCCCTGGGCCAGGGAAAACATTCAGTACTTC.

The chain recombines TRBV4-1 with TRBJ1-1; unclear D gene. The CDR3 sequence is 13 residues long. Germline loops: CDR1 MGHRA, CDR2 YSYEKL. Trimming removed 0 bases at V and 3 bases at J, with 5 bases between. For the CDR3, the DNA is TGCGCCAGCAGCCAAGATTCGTACACTGAAGCTTTCTTT. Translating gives CASSQDSYTEAFF.

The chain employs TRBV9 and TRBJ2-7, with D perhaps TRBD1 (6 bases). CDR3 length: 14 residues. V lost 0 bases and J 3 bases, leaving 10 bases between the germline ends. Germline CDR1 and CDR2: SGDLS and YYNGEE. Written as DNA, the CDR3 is TGTGCCAGCAGCGTAGGGGACATCTGCTACGAGCAGTACTTC. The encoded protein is CASSVGDICYEQYF.

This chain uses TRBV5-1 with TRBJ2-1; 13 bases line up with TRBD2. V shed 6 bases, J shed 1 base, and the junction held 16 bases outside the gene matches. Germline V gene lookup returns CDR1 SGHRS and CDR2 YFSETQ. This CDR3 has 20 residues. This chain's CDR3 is CASKERTSGSSGASYNEQFF. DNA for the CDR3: TGCGCCAGCAAGGAGAGGACTAGCGGGAGTTCTGGAGCGTCCTACAATGAGCAGTTCTTC.

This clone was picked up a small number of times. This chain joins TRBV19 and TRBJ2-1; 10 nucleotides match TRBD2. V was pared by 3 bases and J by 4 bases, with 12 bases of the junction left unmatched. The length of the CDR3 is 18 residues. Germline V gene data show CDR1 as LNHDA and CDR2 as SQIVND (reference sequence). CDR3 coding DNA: TGTGCCAGTAGTATTGCAAAGGGCCTAGCGGGGGTTTACAATGAGCAGTTCTTC. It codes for CASSIAKGLAGVYNEQFF.

As DNA, the CDR3 is TGTGCCAGCAGTCGGGACAGGGTAACTGAAGCTTTCTTT. It is translated as CASSRDRVTEAFF. V and J are TRBV28 and TRBJ1-1; 9 bases match TRBD1. V shed 5 bases, J shed 5 bases, and the junction held 3 bases outside the gene matches. Germline CDR1 and CDR2: MDHEN and SYDVKM. The CDR3 is made up of 13 amino acids.

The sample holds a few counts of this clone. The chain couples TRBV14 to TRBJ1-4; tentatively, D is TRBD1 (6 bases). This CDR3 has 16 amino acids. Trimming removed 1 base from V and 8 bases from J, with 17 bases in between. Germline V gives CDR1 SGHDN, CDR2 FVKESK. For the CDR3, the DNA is TGTGCCAGCAGCCAAGGACGCCGGGGGGCAGGAGAAAAACTGTTTTTT. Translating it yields CASSQGRRGAGEKLFF.

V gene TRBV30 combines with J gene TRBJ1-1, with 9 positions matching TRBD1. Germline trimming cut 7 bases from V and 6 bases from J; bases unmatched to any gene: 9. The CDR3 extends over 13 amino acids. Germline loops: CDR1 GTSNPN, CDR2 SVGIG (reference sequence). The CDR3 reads CAFEQGAGAEAFF. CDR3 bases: TGTGCCTTCGAACAGGGGGCGGGTGCTGAAGCTTTCTTT.

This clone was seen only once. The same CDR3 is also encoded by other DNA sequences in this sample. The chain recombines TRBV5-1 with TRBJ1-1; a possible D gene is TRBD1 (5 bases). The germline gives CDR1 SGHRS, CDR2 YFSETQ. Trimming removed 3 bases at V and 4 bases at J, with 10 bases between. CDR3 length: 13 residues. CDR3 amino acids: CASSSAGGTEAFF. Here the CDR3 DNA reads TGCGCCAGCAGCTCCGCCGGGGGCACTGAAGCTTTCTTT.

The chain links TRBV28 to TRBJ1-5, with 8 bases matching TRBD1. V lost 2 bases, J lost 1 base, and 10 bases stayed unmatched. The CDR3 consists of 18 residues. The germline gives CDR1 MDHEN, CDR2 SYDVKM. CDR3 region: CASSLPGGRGGSNQPQHF. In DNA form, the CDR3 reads TGTGCCAGCAGTTTACCAGGGGGCCGCGGAGGAAGCAATCAGCCCCAGCATTTT.

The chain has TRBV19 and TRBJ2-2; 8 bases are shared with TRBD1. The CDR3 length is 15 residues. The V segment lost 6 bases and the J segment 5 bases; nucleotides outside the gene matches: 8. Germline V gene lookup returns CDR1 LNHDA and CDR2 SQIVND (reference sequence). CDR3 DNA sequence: TGTGCCAGTAGAGCCCTGACAGGGGTGACCGGGGAGCTGTTTTTT. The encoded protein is CASRALTGVTGELFF.